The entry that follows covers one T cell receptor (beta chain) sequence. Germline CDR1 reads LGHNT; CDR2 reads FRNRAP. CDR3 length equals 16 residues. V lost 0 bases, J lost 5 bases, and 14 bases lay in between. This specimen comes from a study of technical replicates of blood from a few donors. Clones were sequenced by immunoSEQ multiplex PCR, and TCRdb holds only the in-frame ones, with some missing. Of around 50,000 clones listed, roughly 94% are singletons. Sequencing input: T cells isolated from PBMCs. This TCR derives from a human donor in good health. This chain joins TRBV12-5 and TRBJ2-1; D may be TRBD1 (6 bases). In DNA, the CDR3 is TGTGCTAGTGGTTTGGTACTGGGGGCCAGGGACAATGAGCAGTTCTTC. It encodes CASGLVLGARDNEQFF. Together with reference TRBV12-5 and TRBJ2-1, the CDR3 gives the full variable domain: DARVTQTPRHKVTEMGQEVTMRCQPILGHNTVFWYRQTMMQGLELLAYFRNRAPLDDSGMPKDRFSAEMPDATLATLKIQPSEPRDSAVYFCASGLVLGARDNEQFFGPGTRLTVL.